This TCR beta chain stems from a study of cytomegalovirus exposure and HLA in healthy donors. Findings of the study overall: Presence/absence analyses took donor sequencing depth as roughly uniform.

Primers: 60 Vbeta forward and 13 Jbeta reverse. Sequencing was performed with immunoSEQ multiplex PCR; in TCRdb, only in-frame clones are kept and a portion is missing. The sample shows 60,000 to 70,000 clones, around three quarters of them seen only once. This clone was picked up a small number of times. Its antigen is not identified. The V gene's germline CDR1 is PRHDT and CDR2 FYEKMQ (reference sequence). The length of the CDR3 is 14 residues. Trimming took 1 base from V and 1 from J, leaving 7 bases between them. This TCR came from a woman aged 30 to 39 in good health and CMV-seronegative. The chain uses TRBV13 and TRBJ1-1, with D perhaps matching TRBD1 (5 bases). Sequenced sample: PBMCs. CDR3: CASSLDTGNTEAFF. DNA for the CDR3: TGTGCCAGCAGCTTAGATACAGGGAACACTGAAGCTTTCTTT.